Listed here is a single TCR beta chain. Its antigen remains unidentified. Germline CDR1 reads SGDLS; CDR2 reads YYNGEE. The CDR3 consists of 18 residues. V shed 1 base, J shed 2 bases, and the junction held 6 bases outside the gene matches. The protocol was immunoSEQ multiplex PCR, while the TCRdb copy is restricted to in-frame clones and leaves out a portion. There are 250,000 to 350,000 clones in the sample; roughly three quarters occur only once, and 5.6% lies in the top ten. The data were obtained in a study of cytotoxic CD8 clonotypes in ibrutinib-treated CLL. Points from the study as a whole: Sampling times differed between sustained-remission and progressing patients. Shared public clonotypes were rare, and on treatment they either got smaller or stayed the same. Upon ibrutinib response clonality rose, and upon progression it fell back toward baseline.

Genomic DNA in a quantity of about 2 micrograms was derived from cryopreserved PBMCs for TCR beta libraries. The chain employs TRBV9 and TRBJ2-6; the match to TRBD1 covers 10 bases. The sequencing used PBMCs, collected at disease progression, from a patient treated with ibrutinib. The receptor's source is a human donor with chronic lymphocytic leukemia. The CDR3 protein is CASSVYGQGVAGANVLTF. The CDR3 DNA follows: TGTGCCAGCAGCGTATACGGACAGGGGGTAGCTGGGGCCAACGTCCTGACTTTC.